The 30 T cell receptor beta chains below all came from one sample that was sequenced in a study of cytomegalovirus exposure and HLA in healthy donors. Researchers ran the PCR with 60 Vbeta and 13 Jbeta primers. The protocol was immunoSEQ multiplex PCR, while the TCRdb copy is restricted to in-frame clones and leaves out a portion. The table includes over 100,000 clones, about three quarters detected once. The material sequenced was PBMCs. The receptors derive from a woman in her thirties or forties in good health and CMV-seropositive.

The gene calls are TRBV6-1 and TRBJ1-1, with 10 positions matching TRBD1. The CDR3 has 15 residues. The germline gives CDR1 MNHNS, CDR2 SASEGT. The junction had 7 bases not matched to a gene; V was cut back by 6 bases and J by 3 bases. CDR3 residues: CASSVDRGRDTEAFF. The CDR3 DNA is TGTGCCAGCAGCGTAGACAGGGGGCGGGACACTGAAGCTTTCTTT.

This clone appeared a few times. The chain uses TRBV2 and TRBJ1-6; D is undetermined. The CDR3 runs to 15 residues. From germline, CDR1 is SNHLY and CDR2 FYNNEI. Trimming cost V 8 bases and J 5 bases, with 16 bases left between them. This chain's CDR3 is CASRGSEFNNSPLHF. CDR3 nucleotide sequence: TGTGCCAGCCGTGGGAGCGAATTCAATAATTCACCCCTCCACTTT.

The chain is built from TRBV4-1 and TRBJ1-2; D may be TRBD1 (5 bases). The germline V gene encodes CDR1 MGHRA and CDR2 YSYEKL. The CDR3 extends over 15 amino acids. V was cut by 3 bases and J by 4 bases, with 15 bases left in between. In DNA form, the CDR3 reads TGCGCCAGCAGCCACCCCCCGGGGGGTGCCTATGGCTACACCTTC. Its protein product is CASSHPPGGAYGYTF.

This clone appeared a single time. The V call is TRBV7-8, the J call TRBJ2-5; no clear D. The germline V and J ends were trimmed by 7 bases and 2 bases, with 11 bases remaining between them. The CDR3 spans 13 residues. Germline values: CDR1 SGHVS, CDR2 FQNEAQ. The CDR3: CASIHPRQETQYF. The CDR3 coding sequence is TGTGCCAGCATCCACCCGAGACAAGAGACCCAGTACTTC.

The V gene is TRBV2, the J gene TRBJ2-7, with 9 bases fitting TRBD1. V was clipped by 6 bases and J by 7 bases; unmatched bases: 7. CDR1 is SNHLY, CDR2 FYNNEI, per germline. CDR3 length equals 13 residues. The CDR3 is CASSVQGAREQYF. DNA for the CDR3: TGTGCCAGCAGCGTACAGGGGGCAAGGGAGCAGTACTTC.

The chain joins TRBV19 to TRBJ1-5; D may be TRBD1 (5 bases). The V and J ends lost 4 bases and 3 bases respectively, with 16 bases between them. Germline assignment: CDR1 LNHDA and CDR2 SQIVND (reference sequence). There are 16 residues in the CDR3. The DNA for the CDR3 is TGTGCCAGTAGTACAACGGAACAGGCCCCCAATCAGCCCCAGCATTTT. Protein: CASSTTEQAPNQPQHF.

With regard to this clone: A junction end diverges from the germline sequence, so it may reflect a read error. The rearrangement links TRBV7-9 to TRBJ1-1; TRBD1 agrees at 10 bases. Germline lookup yields CDR1 SEHNR and CDR2 FQNEAQ (reference sequence). The CDR3 has 17 residues. CDR3 bases: TGTTCCAGCAGCCCAAACACCGGGACAGGGGCGAACACTGAAGCTTTCTTT. Amino acid sequence: CSSSPNTGTGANTEAFF.

A single count supports this clone. The chain couples TRBV5-6 to TRBJ2-4; TRBD1 aligns across 11 bases. With V trimmed by 8 bases and J by 3 bases, 7 bases remained unmatched. CDR1 and CDR2 (germline): SGHDT, YYEEEE. The length of the CDR3 is 15 residues. As DNA, the CDR3 is TGTGCCAGTCTCGGGACAGGGGGAGTCAAAAACATTCAGTACTTC. It translates to CASLGTGGVKNIQYF.

The chain employs TRBV30 and TRBJ2-7; 9 nucleotides match TRBD1. The V segment lost 0 bases and the J segment 2 bases; nucleotides outside the gene matches: 5. This CDR3 spans 15 amino acids. CDR1 is GTSNPN and CDR2 is SVGIG in the germline V gene (reference sequence). Here the CDR3 DNA reads TGTGCCTGGAGTGTACCAGGGACAGGGCCCTACGAGCAGTACTTC. It encodes CAWSVPGTGPYEQYF. The full variable domain, rest sourced from reference TRBV30 and TRBJ2-7, is SQTIHQWPATLVQPVGSPLSLECTVEGTSNPNLYWYRQAAGRGLQLLFYSVGIGQISSEVPQNLSASRPQDRQFILSSKKLLLSDSGFYLCAWSVPGTGPYEQYFGPGTRLTVT.

The chain combines TRBV30 with TRBJ2-5; the D gene is possibly TRBD2 (6 bases). The CDR3 has 15 amino acids. The germline V gene has CDR1 GTSNPN and CDR2 SVGIG (reference sequence). V dropped 2 bases and J dropped 9 bases, with 22 bases sitting between them. CDR3 amino acids: CAWSPLGLRAAAQYF. CDR3 nucleotides: TGTGCCTGGAGTCCCCTGGGACTGAGGGCCGCGGCCCAGTACTTC.

This clone showed up just a few times. The V and J genes are TRBV13 and TRBJ2-5; 10 positions agree with TRBD2. CDR3 length: 15 amino acids. The V gene's germline CDR1 is PRHDT and CDR2 FYEKMQ (reference sequence). V shed 6 bases, J shed 9 bases, and the junction held 13 bases outside the gene matches. CDR3 residues: CASSASGGSGEAQYF. DNA of the CDR3: TGTGCCAGCAGTGCTAGCGGGGGATCGGGGGAGGCCCAGTACTTC.

The chain uses TRBV19 and TRBJ1-1, with D tentatively TRBD1 (5 bases). This CDR3 is 15 amino acids long. Trimming took 8 bases from V and 3 from J, leaving 19 bases between them. Germline lookup yields CDR1 LNHDA and CDR2 SQIVND (reference sequence). The CDR3 DNA sequence: TGTGCCAGTCGCGAACTCAGCGGGGGTCACACTGAAGCTTTCTTT. Amino acids: CASRELSGGHTEAFF.

Of note for this clone: This sample includes further DNA sequences coding for the same CDR3. The V and J genes are TRBV18 and TRBJ1-1; no reliable D call. Germline V lookup: CDR1 KGHSH, CDR2 LQKENI. This CDR3 spans 13 amino acids. V was pared by 6 bases and J by 1 base, with 9 bases between. The CDR3 sequence is CASSPGQNTEAFF. The CDR3, as DNA: TGTGCCAGCTCCCCCGGTCAGAACACTGAAGCTTTCTTT.

The V and J genes are TRBV19 and TRBJ1-2; possibly TRBD1 for D (5 bases). The CDR3 spans 14 residues. V was clipped by 0 bases and J by 2 bases, with 7 bases between them. The germline V gene encodes CDR1 LNHDA and CDR2 SQIVND (reference sequence). This CDR3 is CASSIEGGNYGYTF. In DNA, the CDR3 is TGTGCCAGTAGTATAGAGGGGGGAAACTATGGCTACACCTTC.

The J gene is TRBJ2-3, the V gene TRBV10-2, with TRBD2 matching 10 bases. The CDR3 sequence is 13 residues long. The V and J ends lost 4 bases and 6 bases, in that order; junction bases with no gene match: 1. Germline assignment: CDR1 WSHSY and CDR2 SAAADI. CDR3 residues: CASSVAGGDTQYF. The CDR3 DNA follows: TGCGCCAGCAGTGTAGCGGGGGGCGATACGCAGTATTTT.

The chain combines TRBV27 with TRBJ2-3, with D uncertain. This CDR3 is built from 13 residues. Germline V gives CDR1 MNHEY, CDR2 SMNVEV (reference sequence). Between the trimmed V and J ends, which lost 1 base and 4 bases, there was a span of 6 bases. CDR3 bases: TGTGCCAGCAGTTTATGGGCTGCAGATACGCAGTATTTT. Amino acid sequence: CASSLWAADTQYF.

This clone was seen just once. The chain employs TRBV27 and TRBJ1-6; D gene unclear. V lost 7 bases and J 3 bases, leaving 13 bases between the germline ends. In germline, CDR1 is MNHEY, CDR2 SMNVEV (reference sequence). There are 15 residues in the CDR3. CDR3 sequence: CASKHRRDYNSPLHF. The CDR3 coding sequence is TGTGCCAGCAAGCACCGACGGGACTATAATTCACCCCTCCACTTT.

The rearrangement links TRBV30 to TRBJ1-5, with TRBD1 matching over 8 bases. V was clipped by 2 bases and J by 9 bases; unmatched bases: 12. Germline V gene lookup returns CDR1 GTSNPN and CDR2 SVGIG (reference sequence). The CDR3 totals 15 residues. The CDR3, as DNA: TGTGCCTGGAGTAGGAAAGGACAGGGCAAACGGCCCCAGCATTTT. It is translated as CAWSRKGQGKRPQHF.

The J gene is TRBJ1-1, the V gene TRBV10-3, with unresolved D. CDR3 size: 16 residues. Between the trimmed V and J ends, which lost 0 bases and 5 bases, there was a span of 16 bases. CDR1 and CDR2 from the germline V gene are ENHRY and SYGVKD. CDR3 DNA: TGTGCCATCAGTGAGTCGATCAACTTCCTGAGGACTGAAGCTTTCTTT. Amino acid sequence: CAISESINFLRTEAFF.

The chain is built from TRBV6-1 and TRBJ2-5; D might be TRBD1 (5 bases). Germline values: CDR1 MNHNS, CDR2 SASEGT. V gave up 9 bases and J gave up 5 bases, with 22 bases separating them. The CDR3 sequence is 15 residues long. As DNA, the CDR3 is TGTGCCAGTACAGCCCACCAGGGTGAGTGGGAGACCCAGTACTTC. It encodes CASTAHQGEWETQYF.

This clone has just one count. One end of the junction varies from germline; a read error may be responsible. V and J are TRBV30 and TRBJ1-2; unclear D gene. Germline values: CDR1 GTSNPN, CDR2 SVGIG (reference sequence). The CDR3 loop spans 12 amino acids. The CDR3 DNA sequence: TGTGCCTGGACCCTCGGAGGGATCGGCTACATCTTC. The encoded protein is CAWTLGGIGYIF.

V usage is TRBV18 and J usage is TRBJ2-7; D might be TRBD1 (6 bases). The germline CDR1 and CDR2 sequences are KGHSH and LQKENI. Trimming removed 4 bases from V and 3 bases from J, with 10 bases in between. The length of the CDR3 is 13 residues. The CDR3 nucleotides read TGTGCCAGCTCACAGCACAGGGACTACGAGCAGTACTTC. It translates to CASSQHRDYEQYF.

The rearrangement joins TRBV5-1 to TRBJ2-5, with D tentatively TRBD1 (6 bases). V was cut by 4 bases and J by 2 bases, with 18 bases left in between. The CDR3 is 16 residues long. Per the germline V gene, CDR1 is SGHRS and CDR2 is YFSETQ. This CDR3 is CASSRGWTVPQETQYF. CDR3 nucleotides: TGCGCCAGCAGCCGAGGGTGGACAGTGCCACAAGAGACCCAGTACTTC.

The V call is TRBV5-1, the J call TRBJ1-3, with a possible D match to TRBD1 (5 bases). V lost 0 bases to trimming and J lost 0 bases, with 10 bases between them. The CDR3 has 16 amino acids. Germline values: CDR1 SGHRS, CDR2 YFSETQ. Written as DNA, the CDR3 is TGCGCCAGCAGCTTGGCACAGGCAAGCTCTGGAAACACCATATATTTT. Protein product: CASSLAQASSGNTIYF.

The gene calls are TRBV6-1 and TRBJ2-3; D might be TRBD1 (5 bases). The V and J ends lost 4 bases and 0 bases respectively, with 14 bases between them. The CDR3 totals 16 residues. Germline values: CDR1 MNHNS, CDR2 SASEGT. The CDR3 region is CASSVGRGYSTDTQYF. In DNA, the CDR3 is TGTGCCAGCAGTGTGGGTAGGGGCTATAGCACAGATACGCAGTATTTT.

The chain links TRBV5-4 to TRBJ2-1, with D maybe TRBD1 (7 bases). The germline V gene has CDR1 SGHNT and CDR2 YYREEE (reference sequence). The CDR3 runs to 16 residues. Trimming pared 4 bases from V and 5 bases from J, leaving 19 bases between. The CDR3 nucleotides read TGTGCCAGCAGCCAGGGGGGTCCCAGCAGAAACAATGAGCAGTTCTTC. As protein: CASSQGGPSRNNEQFF.

This clone appeared a few times. This chain connects TRBV4-2 to TRBJ2-6; unclear D gene. The germline V gene encodes CDR1 LGHNA and CDR2 YNFKEQ. Between the trimmed V and J ends, which lost 0 bases and 0 bases, there was a span of 6 bases. There are 16 residues in the CDR3. Here the CDR3 DNA reads TGTGCCAGCAGCCAAGATATGTTCTCTGGGGCCAACGTCCTGACTTTC. Translated, it gives CASSQDMFSGANVLTF.

V is TRBV7-9 and J is TRBJ1-2; unclear D gene. The V end lost 3 bases, the J end lost 5 bases, and 10 bases lay between the germline ends. The CDR3 is 13 amino acids. Germline V gene lookup returns CDR1 SEHNR and CDR2 FQNEAQ (reference sequence). The CDR3 region has the DNA TGTGCCAGCAGCTTTTGGGCAGGATATGGCTACACCTTC. Its protein is CASSFWAGYGYTF.

The gene calls are TRBV9 and TRBJ2-3; 7 bases align to TRBD2. This CDR3 is built from 14 residues. V lost 7 bases, J lost 5 bases, and 10 bases stayed unmatched. Germline CDR1 reads SGDLS; CDR2 reads YYNGEE. CDR3 residues: CASGEAGMGDTQYF. CDR3 nucleotides: TGTGCCAGCGGAGAAGCGGGGATGGGAGATACGCAGTATTTT.

Only one count was recorded for this clone. The CDR3, as DNA: TGTGCCAGCAGCACGGTAGGGACTAGCGGGGGCGGGGAGCAGTTCTTC. It specifies CASSTVGTSGGGEQFF. The chain recombines TRBV5-4 with TRBJ2-1, with 14 bases aligning to TRBD2. Trimming removed 4 bases from V and 10 bases from J; junction bases left unmatched: 10. Germline loops: CDR1 SGHNT, CDR2 YYREEE (reference sequence). The CDR3 has 16 amino acids.